A single sample gave rise to the 19 T cell receptor beta chains below, sequenced in a study of blood T cell repertoires in COVID-19. TCRdb's table, derived via immunoSEQ multiplex PCR, lists solely in-frame clones and lacks some. Altogether 150,000 to 200,000 clones are present, about 85% being singletons, with the ten largest covering almost 1%. The source material was peripheral blood. These receptors came from a man younger than 35 with acute or convalescent COVID-19.

The V gene is TRBV2, the J gene TRBJ2-7; tentative D call: TRBD1 (6 bases). V was clipped by 5 bases and J by 5 bases, with 16 bases between them. CDR1 is SNHLY and CDR2 is FYNNEI in the germline V gene. This CDR3 contains 14 residues. The CDR3 region has the DNA TGTGCCAGCAGTTTTACTAGGCCAGGGGACGAGCAGTACTTC. Protein: CASSFTRPGDEQYF.

V is TRBV5-5 and J is TRBJ1-3; D call uncertain. This CDR3 has 18 amino acids. V was cut by 1 base and J by 0 bases, with 17 bases left in between. Germline V gene lookup returns CDR1 SGHKS and CDR2 YYEKEE (reference sequence). CDR3 sequence reads: CASSLIPMTPNSGNTIYF. Written as DNA, the CDR3 is TGTGCCAGCAGCTTGATTCCGATGACACCTAACTCTGGAAACACCATATATTTT.

Many counts were recorded for this clone. The chain links TRBV15 to TRBJ1-6; 7 nucleotides line up with TRBD1. The J segment lost 10 bases and the V segment lost 0 bases, leaving 6 bases of the junction unmatched. Germline V CDR1 and CDR2: LNHNV, YYDKDF (reference sequence). The CDR3 has 15 amino acids. DNA of the CDR3: TGTGCCACCAGCAGAGATCGACAGGGAAGCTCACCCCTCCACTTT. Translated: CATSRDRQGSSPLHF.

V is TRBV3-1 (or the pseudogene TRBV3-2) and J is TRBJ2-7; D is possibly TRBD2 (7 bases). The V and J ends lost 0 bases and 5 bases respectively, with 17 bases between them. This CDR3 region has 16 residues. CDR1 is LGHDT and CDR2 is YNNKEL in the germline V gene (reference sequence). CDR3 sequence reads: CASSQEVAGEGHEQYF. The DNA for the CDR3 is TGTGCCAGCAGCCAAGAGGTAGCAGGGGAGGGGCACGAGCAGTACTTC.

V gene TRBV18 combines with J gene TRBJ1-2, with D possibly being TRBD1 (6 bases). V was clipped by 4 bases and J by 5 bases, with 17 bases between them. This CDR3 contains 15 residues. Germline CDR1 reads KGHSH; CDR2 reads LQKENI. The CDR3 nucleotides are TGTGCCAGCTCACGACAAGCGGACAGACAGTATGGCTACACCTTC. Translation: CASSRQADRQYGYTF.

This chain uses TRBV6-1 with TRBJ1-5; tentatively, D is TRBD1 (5 bases). CDR3 length: 17 amino acids. The V gene's germline CDR1 is MNHNS and CDR2 SASEGT. Trimming removed 0 bases at V and 2 bases at J, with 14 bases between. This chain's CDR3 is CASSEALGGWGNQPQHF. The CDR3 region has the DNA TGTGCCAGCAGTGAAGCGTTGGGGGGATGGGGCAATCAGCCCCAGCATTTT.

The chain recombines TRBV14 with TRBJ1-4; D call uncertain. The V gene's germline CDR1 is SGHDN and CDR2 FVKESK. V lost 4 bases and J lost 4, with 7 bases in between. The CDR3 runs to 13 residues. The CDR3 here is CASSPVVNEKLFF. The CDR3 DNA follows: TGTGCCAGCAGCCCCGTCGTTAATGAAAAACTGTTTTTT.

The sample holds a few counts of this clone. The chain recombines TRBV28 with TRBJ2-7; 7 bases align to TRBD2. The CDR3 runs 13 residues. Germline CDR1 is MDHEN and CDR2 is SYDVKM. V was clipped by 6 bases and J by 5 bases; unmatched bases: 7. The chain's CDR3 is CASRGGGNDEQYV. The CDR3 DNA reads TGTGCCAGCAGGGGGGGAGGGAACGACGAGCAGTACGTC.

The CDR3: CASRTWGGDTEAFF. In DNA form, the CDR3 reads TGTGCCAGTAGAACCTGGGGGGGAGACACTGAAGCTTTCTTT. The J gene is TRBJ1-1, the V gene TRBV19, with D maybe TRBD1 (5 bases). Deletions cut 6 bases from V and 3 bases from J, with 14 bases between. The germline V gene has CDR1 LNHDA and CDR2 SQIVND (reference sequence). This CDR3 spans 14 amino acids.

Here the CDR3 DNA reads TGTGCCGTAACAGATAACACTGAAGCTTTCTTT. The encoded protein is CAVTDNTEAFF. The chain employs TRBV28 and TRBJ1-1; D remains unclear. The CDR3 spans 11 residues. Germline CDR1 and CDR2: MDHEN and SYDVKM. Trimming cost V 11 bases and J 2 bases, with 9 bases left between them.

This clone was detected once. Written as DNA, the CDR3 is TGTGCCAGCTCACTATTGGCACAGATGAACACCGGGGAGCTGTTTTTT. This translates into CASSLLAQMNTGELFF. The V call is TRBV18, the J call TRBJ2-2; D not certain. The CDR3 runs to 16 residues. Germline V gene lookup returns CDR1 KGHSH and CDR2 LQKENI. Trimming shortened V by 4 bases and J by 1 base, and 13 bases separated the two germline ends.

V usage is TRBV5-5 and J usage is TRBJ2-6; D gene ambiguous. The germline V and J ends were trimmed by 9 bases and 3 bases, with 19 bases remaining between them. CDR1 is SGHKS and CDR2 is YYEKEE in the germline V gene (reference sequence). The CDR3 covers 16 residues. The chain's CDR3 is CATQVSLFGGANVLTF. The DNA for the CDR3 is TGTGCCACTCAGGTATCACTGTTCGGTGGGGCCAACGTCCTGACTTTC.

The chain is built from TRBV18 and TRBJ1-1; D uncertain. CDR1 is KGHSH, CDR2 LQKENI, per germline. Trimming took off 0 bases at V and 0 bases at J, with 8 bases between the two ends. This CDR3 has 15 residues. CDR3 sequence (DNA): TGTGCCAGCTCACCACCGGCCCCAATGAACACTGAAGCTTTCTTT. Its protein product is CASSPPAPMNTEAFF.

V and J are TRBV28 and TRBJ2-7, with 7 bases matching TRBD1. Germline V gene data show CDR1 as MDHEN and CDR2 as SYDVKM. The junction had 8 bases not matched to a gene; V was cut back by 6 bases and J by 0 bases. There are 15 residues in the CDR3. The CDR3 reads CASSTGVWSSYEQYF. The CDR3 region has the DNA TGTGCCAGCAGCACAGGGGTTTGGAGCTCCTACGAGCAGTACTTC.

The gene calls are TRBV6-6 and TRBJ2-2; TRBD1 matches 8 bases. This CDR3 comprises 15 residues. The germline V gene has CDR1 MNHNY and CDR2 SVGAGI (reference sequence). Trimming cost V 5 bases and J 1 base; bases outside gene matches: 3. The CDR3 spells CASSTGTGNTGELFF. The CDR3 DNA follows: TGTGCCAGCAGTACCGGGACAGGGAACACCGGGGAGCTGTTTTTT.

This rearrangement joins TRBV25-1 to TRBJ2-1; 9 bases are shared with TRBD2. Germline lookup yields CDR1 MGHDK and CDR2 SYGVNS. This CDR3 contains 14 residues. The J segment lost 6 bases and the V segment lost 5 bases, leaving 5 bases of the junction unmatched. This chain's CDR3 is CASSLASGANEQFF. The CDR3 DNA sequence: TGTGCCAGCAGTTTAGCTAGCGGGGCCAATGAGCAGTTCTTC.

This clone appeared a few times. The chain is built from TRBV7-9 and TRBJ1-2; D might be TRBD1 (6 bases). V lost 5 bases and J 5 bases, leaving 18 bases between the germline ends. Germline V gives CDR1 SEHNR, CDR2 FQNEAQ (reference sequence). The CDR3 is 15 residues long. This CDR3 reads CASSTVGSGVYGYTF. In DNA, the CDR3 is TGTGCCAGCAGCACGGTGGGGTCAGGGGTTTATGGCTACACCTTC. Full variable domain (rest looked up from reference TRBV7-9 and TRBJ1-2): DTGVSQNPRHKITKRGQNVTFRCDPISEHNRLYWYRQTLGQGPEFLTYFQNEAQLEKSRLLSDRFSAERPKGSFSTLEIQRTEQGDSAMYLCASSTVGSGVYGYTFGSGTRLTVV.

With respect to this clone: Sequence at one end of the junction differs from germline and may be a read error. The rearrangement uses TRBV19 and TRBJ1-2; perhaps TRBD1 as D (6 bases). The germline V gene has CDR1 LNHDA and CDR2 SQIVND (reference sequence). CDR3 length: 13 amino acids. This chain's CDR3 is CASSVGTNSGYTF. The CDR3 DNA is TGTGCCAGTAGTGTCGGGACAAACTCTGGCTACACCTTC.

The chain combines TRBV5-5 with TRBJ1-5; a possible D gene is TRBD1 (6 bases). Trimming left V 0 bases short and J 2 bases short, with 12 bases between. CDR1 SGHKS and CDR2 YYEKEE come from the germline V gene (reference sequence). The CDR3 totals 16 residues. CDR3 sequence: CASSLVYWTGNQPQHF. DNA for the CDR3: TGTGCCAGCAGCTTGGTGTATTGGACAGGCAATCAGCCCCAGCATTTT.